Described below is a single T cell receptor (beta chain) sequence and its context. The antigen is unknown. Per germline, CDR1 MNHNS and CDR2 SASEGT. Trimming removed 6 bases at V and 3 bases at J, with 17 bases between. The CDR3 contains 15 residues. MiXCR, run by TCRdb on the 5' RACE reads, gives a single entry per CDR3 protein. The sample contains about 250,000 distinct CDR3 sequences, roughly a third of which appear only once. The entry originates in a study of CD8 T cells in ankylosing spondylitis. Findings and caveats of the study: Reactive arthritis synovial fluid and blood previously showed some of these motif variants. About 8 highly homologous variants made up a TCR beta motif that seemed to typify ankylosing spondylitis blood. As reported, disease-linked clones showed significant enrichment in matched ankylosing spondylitis synovial fluid.

The V call is TRBV6-1, the J call TRBJ1-1; weak D call: TRBD1 (5 bases). This TCR was sampled from a male donor with ankylosing spondylitis or in good health (not recorded which). The sequenced material came from blood, either unsorted or a sorted T cell fraction (not recorded which). CDR3 protein: CASSPNPGGDTEAFF. In DNA, the CDR3 is TGTGCCAGCAGCCCGAACCCGGGGGGGGACACTGAAGCTTTCTTT.